This T cell receptor beta chain is from a study of cytomegalovirus exposure and HLA in healthy donors (dated by TCRdb to about 2017). Looking at the study overall: In an earlier analysis of several hundred of the donors, 276 Gb of sequence data and 117 million unique TCR beta sequences from roughly 200 million T cells were reported. Around 320 gigabases of sequencing data and 70 million to 85 million unique TCR sequences were included in an early release covering under 650 HLA-typed donors. Among the roughly 400 genotyped donors, 75% to 90% belonged to the genetic ancestry cluster associated with self-reported Caucasian donors. The study was designed to test whether signatures of past pathogen exposure could be identified by cataloging public T cell receptors. The study used immunosequencing to profile the T cell repertoires of around 600 subjects and linked those repertoires to cytomegalovirus serostatus. Along with the approximately 700-subject first cohort, a separate validation cohort of about 110 different subjects was used. To predict cytomegalovirus infection status, the study brought together high-throughput TCR immunosequencing, statistical association of individual TCRs with disease status, and machine learning. To study patterns of TCR occurrence, a later analysis re-analyzed previously published TCR beta repertoires from around 660 donors and added high-resolution HLA genotyping. Rather than using new phenotypic data, the later analysis identified candidate immune exposures from TCR beta sequences and from how often those sequences occurred across donors. To decide whether each TCR beta V gene segment behaved as functional or pseudogenic, an earlier analysis of some 580 of the donors relied on high-throughput TCR beta sequencing. Donor age, sex, ethnicity and CMV serostatus were compiled together with the repertoire data. A later genetic analysis used genome-wide SNP genotypes for about three fifths of the roughly 700 donors, treating that subset as a discovery cohort. Every discovery cohort repertoire had been produced on one sequencing platform. HLA typing covered class I and class II loci at four-digit resolution. Typing coverage differed by locus: A, B, C, DRB1 and DQB1 were typed in about 620-640 donors, DQA1 in about 500, DPA1 in roughly 590, and DPB1 in 450 to 490. About five DR-DQ haplotypes were handled as single units for association and clustering because linkage in the cohort was strong. On average, 235,054 unique TCR beta nucleotide sequences were sequenced per donor among some 420 genotyped donors of the cohort, with roughly 18% of those sequences being non-productive.

Comment on this clone: Its antigen specificity is not known.

The method behind the library was the immunoSEQ multiplex PCR assay. A mixture of 60 forward primers for TCR Vbeta segments and 13 reverse primers for TCR Jbeta segments was used in the multiplex PCR. The CDR3 region of rearranged TCR beta genes was amplified from genomic DNA with a multiplex PCR assay. The amplified TCR beta libraries were sequenced on the Illumina HiSeq System as 87-base-pair reads. Per the authors' processing: A later analysis counted about 80 million unique TCR beta chains across the approximately 700 repertoires, and 9.5 million to 11 million of these chains were shared by at least two donors. Raw reads were error-corrected and collapsed into unique sequences with a nearest-neighbor algorithm that merged closely related sequences to remove PCR and sequencing errors. To assign V, D and J gene segments, CDR3 sequences were aligned to IMGT reference sequences. Each retained sequence needed at least a six-nucleotide match to both a V gene segment and a J gene segment. Rearrangements were classified as productive when the CDR3 lacked stop codons and remained in frame with V and J, and all other rearrangements were classified as non-productive. Following IMGT convention, CDR3 was defined as the stretch from the second conserved V-encoded cysteine to the conserved J-encoded phenylalanine. The earlier analysis of 500 to 650 of the donors excluded any sequence lacking an unambiguous match to a single V gene segment. In an earlier analysis of some 590 of the donors, a V segment was called functional when productive rearrangements were above 56.7%, and segregating when the standard deviation between donors exceeded 5%. A statistical classification framework was built for diagnosing cytomegalovirus status from the catalog of TCR beta chain sequences. V and J gene assignment, in a later analysis, came from comparing TCR nucleotide sequences with IMGT/GENE-DB human TR gene sequences. A later analysis assigned CDR3 sequences and most-parsimonious VDJ recombination scenarios with the TCRdist pipeline. A later analysis defined each TCR beta chain by its CDR3 amino acid sequence plus V-gene family, and excluded reads lacking a unique V-gene family. In a later analysis, several hundred highly shared, low-generation-probability nucleotide sequences were removed to address suspected cross-contamination and a sequencing artifact. In a later analysis, a clonal expansion index was calculated for each public chain from normalized within-repertoire ranks of inferred template counts. In a later analysis, generation probabilities were computed with a VDJ recombination model fitted to out-of-frame rearrangements, and the resulting probabilities were checked against IGoR. In a later analysis, TCR-TCR, TCR-HLA and TCR-CMV co-occurrence was scored with hypergeometric tests, and a repertoire-size bias correction was applied to TCR pairs. In a later analysis, false discovery rates were estimated by permuting HLA or CMV assignments 20 times. In a later analysis, co-occurring TCRs were grouped with DBSCAN, and TCRdist sequence similarity was added when clustering was performed within HLA-allele-positive subsets. Repertoires with fewer than 30,000 or more than 120,000 public chains, plus five repertoires with anomalous nucleotide sharing, were excluded from co-occurrence clustering. Held by TCRdb, this immuneACCESS table contains in-frame sequences only and omits some clones. Under half of the omission traces to an unresolved V gene where checked; the cause of the rest is unknown. V and J calls and clone size come straight from that table; D and trimming were deduced from the DNA. The sample's table lists a count of about 88,000 clones. The top ten constitute about 5.9% of the sample.

V is shortened by 4 bases, J by 0 bases, and the region joining them spans 8 bases. The CDR3, cysteine through phenylalanine, is 14 amino acids long. Of the read, only the CDR3 DNA is kept; its 42 bases are in frame from base 1. Taken from the germline V gene, the CDR1 and CDR2 loops are MNHNS and SASEGT. The cohort comprised some 730 healthy bone marrow donors. All cohort members were sampled while nominally healthy, although unrecorded immune exposures were likely present. The donor tested CMV seropositive, placing the donor among the 290 or so seropositive members of the cohort. Each donor provided a peripheral blood sample, and peripheral blood mononuclear cells were used for TCR beta sequencing. The Qiagen DNeasy Blood Extraction Kit was used to extract genomic DNA from the blood cell samples. What the study reported, not specific to this receptor: While some public TCRs were present in many individuals, most TCR sequences turned up only very rarely across donors. The presence/absence analyses assumed that sequencing depth was roughly uniform across donors, and that assumption may not be true. A further reported finding was that TCR beta sequences accurately predicted the HLA-A and HLA-B alleles for most subjects in the first cohort. A group of highly shared sequence variants was considered likely to be a technical artifact of the sequencing pipeline. In both the original and validation cohorts, the classifier was reported to diagnose cytomegalovirus status with high specificity and sensitivity. A later analysis found that most CMV-associated TCR beta chains appeared HLA-restricted, with HLA associations seemingly driven largely by CMV exposure. In a later genetic analysis, fewer N-insertions in productive TCRs were reported among donors in an Asian-associated ancestry cluster than the roughly 700-donor mean. Because HLA typing was missing for some donors at each locus, association tests included only the typed subset. In an earlier analysis of fewer than 750 of the donors, most TCR beta V segments were observed in productive rearrangements about 87% or about 30% of the time, broadly matching IMGT annotations. The authors suggested that the approach could potentially be generalized to other disease states and immunological phenotypes. The only immune exposure information available for the cohort was CMV serostatus. A few of the identified cytomegalovirus-associated TCR beta chains were confirmed in vitro to be specific for cytomegalovirus antigens. Several of the top co-occurrence clusters appeared to be linked to parvovirus B19, influenza, CMV and Epstein-Barr virus, according to a later analysis. In a later analysis, HLA-associated TCR beta chains showed more clonal expansion and lower generation probabilities than non-associated chains that were equally common. A total of fewer than 200 TCR beta chains were listed by the study as associated with cytomegalovirus. In a later genetic analysis, a missense DCLRE1C variant was associated with V-gene and J-gene trimming of TCR beta chains, and the association was replicated in an independent cohort. The cohort was sequenced for TCR beta chains only, and without alpha or paired-chain data the features that could be detected were limited. Linkage disequilibrium might explain the correlated functional status among segregating V segments, but an unknown experimental factor could not be ruled out. A later analysis found that TCR association rates varied across HLA loci, with DRB1 alleles showing the most associated TCRs and HLA-C alleles the fewest. Because counts were too low, more than 15 rarely observed V segments, including chromosome 9 orphons, were left out of the earlier analysis of roughly 600 of the donors. Because the 87-base-pair reads could not distinguish some IMGT-functional V segments, including TRBV6-2 and TRBV6-3, those segments were excluded. When HLA alleles, especially DR and DQ, strongly co-occurred, attributing TCR associations to individual alleles was difficult. A later analysis associated around 16,000 TCR beta sequences with specific HLA alleles at a false discovery rate of 0.05.

The source material was PBMCs. This sequence originates from a girl aged 5-17 years in good health and CMV-seropositive. The rearranged segments are TRBV6-1 and TRBJ2-3; no D segment can be confidently identified. The sequenced DNA: TGTGCCAGCAGTGCAGTCCCTAGCACAGATACGCAGTATTTT. This codes for CASSAVPSTDTQYF.